The next 13 T cell receptor beta chains were all read from a single sample in a study of vaccination and CD4 T cells after COVID-19 (dated by TCRdb to 2021 to 2024). Libraries were prepared through PCR. Sequenced on an Illumina iSeq 100. TCR sequencing of DNA from cultured CD4+ T cells used the Oncomine TCR Beta short-read assay at the Johns Hopkins FTIC core. Clones were called with MiXCR by TCRdb after fastp trimmed the public reads at Q25, and only in-frame beta chains were retained. Every distinct CDR3 protein forms one entry, paired with its most common genes and DNA. The sample has 9,000 to 13,000 distinct CDR3 sequences on record, 65% to 80% of them singletons. Of the sample, around 19% is held by the ten largest clones. What this sample's treatment or condition label stands for: roughly 10-day PBMC culture with coronavirus spike peptide pools or control peptides (ViraFEST assay). These receptors are not linked to any known antigen.

The material sequenced was CD4+ T cells from blood, cultured in vitro. These TCRs come from a human donor who had recovered from COVID-19.

The chain employs TRBV7-2 and TRBJ1-5; D not resolved. V shed 5 bases and J shed 1 base, with 12 bases lying between them. Germline V gives CDR1 SGHTA, CDR2 FQGNSA. CDR3 length: 15 amino acids. CDR3 bases: TGTGCCAGCAGCCCCATACTAGACAGCAATCAGCCCCAGCATTTT. Protein product: CASSPILDSNQPQHF.

The chain employs TRBV20-1 and TRBJ1-5; 12 bases map to TRBD1. This CDR3 contains 18 residues. The germline gives CDR1 DFQATT, CDR2 SNEGSKA (reference sequence). V was pared by 3 bases and J by 7 bases, with 16 bases of the junction left unmatched. The CDR3 DNA follows: TGCAGTGCTAGTGTTCCGGGACAGGGGGCGCGAAACGTCCAGCCCCAGCATTTT. Translating gives CSASVPGQGARNVQPQHF.

The rearrangement links TRBV6-1 to TRBJ2-7, with D perhaps matching TRBD1 (5 bases). This CDR3 is 12 amino acids long. Trimming removed 6 bases at V and 4 bases at J, with 10 bases between. Germline V CDR1 and CDR2: MNHNS, SASEGT. The CDR3 protein is CASSQRGYEQYF. The CDR3 bases are TGTGCCAGCAGCCAAAGGGGTTACGAGCAGTACTTC.

This sequence joins TRBV6-1 and TRBJ1-5, with 7 bases aligning to TRBD1. This CDR3 is built from 14 residues. The J segment lost 0 bases and the V segment lost 8 bases, leaving 4 bases of the junction unmatched. Germline-derived CDR1 and CDR2 are MNHNS and SASEGT. The DNA of the CDR3 is TGTGCCAGCCTGGACAGGTATAGCAATCAGCCCCAGCATTTT. It codes for CASLDRYSNQPQHF.

V and J are TRBV27 and TRBJ2-3; D gene unclear. Trimming cost V 6 bases and J 6 bases, with 16 bases left between them. CDR1 MNHEY and CDR2 SMNVEV come from the germline V gene (reference sequence). The CDR3 loop spans 14 amino acids. The DNA of the CDR3 is TGTGCCAGCAGCCTCATTACACCCCCGGATACGCAGTATTTT. Translated: CASSLITPPDTQYF.

The chain employs TRBV28 and TRBJ1-4; D is perhaps TRBD1 (5 bases). The CDR3 consists of 15 residues. The V gene's germline CDR1 is MDHEN and CDR2 SYDVKM. With 1 base removed from V and 8 bases from J, the gap between germline ends came to 14 bases. Written as DNA, the CDR3 is TGTGCCAGCAGTTTATCCGGGGGTGTTAAGGAAAAACTGTTTTTT. As protein: CASSLSGGVKEKLFF. The full variable domain, with the rest looked up from reference TRBV28 and TRBJ1-4, is DVKVTQSSRYLVKRTGEKVFLECVQDMDHENMFWYRQDPGLGLRLIYFSYDVKMKEKGDIPEGYSVSREKKERFSLILESASTNQTSMYLCASSLSGGVKEKLFFGSGTQLSVL.

The chain has TRBV28 and TRBJ1-2, with a possible D match to TRBD1 (6 bases). This CDR3 is 14 amino acids long. CDR1 is MDHEN and CDR2 is SYDVKM in the germline V gene. Deletions cut 2 bases from V and 3 bases from J, with 10 bases between. CDR3 sequence reads: CASSLLGGDYGYTF. The CDR3, as DNA: TGTGCCAGCAGTTTACTCGGGGGCGACTATGGCTACACCTTC.

This clonotype was counted only a few times. The chain has TRBV19 and TRBJ1-5, with 8 nucleotides matching TRBD1. The ends lost 1 base at V and 9 bases at J; junction bases unmatched: 11. The CDR3 runs 16 residues. Germline CDR1 LNHDA, CDR2 SQIVND (reference sequence). DNA of the CDR3: TGTGCCAGTAGTATAGCGAGGACAGGGTCCCCTGTGCCCCAGCATTTT. As protein: CASSIARTGSPVPQHF.

The chain employs TRBV20-1 and TRBJ1-3; D possibly corresponds to TRBD1 (5 bases). Germline V CDR1 and CDR2: DFQATT, SNEGSKA (reference sequence). V lost 1 base, J lost 3 bases, and 7 bases lay in between. The CDR3 sequence is 13 residues long. The CDR3 region is CSARVGGGNTIYF. CDR3 in DNA: TGCAGTGCTAGAGTCGGGGGTGGAAACACCATATATTTT.

The CDR3 nucleotides are TGTGCCAGCAGTTTTCGCCAGAGGGGACCTAATGAAAAACTGTTTTTT. It encodes CASSFRQRGPNEKLFF. V and J are TRBV28 and TRBJ1-4; perhaps TRBD1 as D (5 bases). CDR3 length: 16 amino acids. V was shortened by 3 bases and J by 3 bases, with 14 bases between the two germline ends. Germline values: CDR1 MDHEN, CDR2 SYDVKM.

The chain carries TRBV20-1 and TRBJ2-1; possibly TRBD2 for D (6 bases). V shed 3 bases and J shed 5 bases, with 17 bases lying between them. The CDR3 is made up of 15 amino acids. Germline assignment: CDR1 DFQATT and CDR2 SNEGSKA (reference sequence). CDR3: CSASPSIGLNNEQFF. The CDR3 region has the DNA TGCAGTGCTAGCCCCTCAATCGGACTAAACAATGAGCAGTTCTTC.

The chain couples TRBV24-1 to TRBJ2-5; D tentatively reads TRBD1 or TRBD2 (5 bases each). This CDR3 is 11 amino acids long. V gave up 5 bases and J gave up 5 bases, with 5 bases separating them. Germline CDR1 KGHDR, CDR2 SFDVKD. The CDR3 sequence: CATSGGETQYF. Written as DNA, the CDR3 is TGTGCCACCAGTGGGGGGGAGACCCAGTACTTC.

The J gene is TRBJ2-2, the V gene TRBV28, with a possible D match to TRBD2 (5 bases). The CDR3 totals 16 residues. The ends were cut back, 5 bases at V and 7 bases at J, with 20 bases in the middle. The germline CDR1 and CDR2 sequences are MDHEN and SYDVKM. Here the CDR3 DNA reads TGTGCCAGCAGTCCCTTGACTACTGGAGGAATCGGGGAGCTGTTTTTT. Its protein product is CASSPLTTGGIGELFF.